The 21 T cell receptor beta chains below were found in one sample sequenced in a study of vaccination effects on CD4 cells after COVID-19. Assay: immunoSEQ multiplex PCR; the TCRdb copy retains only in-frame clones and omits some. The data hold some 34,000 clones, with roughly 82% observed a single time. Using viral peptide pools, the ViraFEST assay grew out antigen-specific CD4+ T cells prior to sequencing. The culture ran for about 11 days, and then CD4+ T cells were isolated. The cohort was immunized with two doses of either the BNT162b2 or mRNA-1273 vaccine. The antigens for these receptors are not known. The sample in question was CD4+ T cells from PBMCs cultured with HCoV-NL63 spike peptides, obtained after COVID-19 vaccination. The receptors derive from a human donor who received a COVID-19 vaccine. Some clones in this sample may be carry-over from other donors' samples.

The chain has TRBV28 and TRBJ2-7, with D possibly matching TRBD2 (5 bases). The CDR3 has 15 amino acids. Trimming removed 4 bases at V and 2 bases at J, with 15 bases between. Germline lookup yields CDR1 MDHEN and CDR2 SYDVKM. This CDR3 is CASSWGTGFPYEQYV. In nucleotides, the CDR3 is TGTGCCAGCAGTTGGGGTACGGGGTTTCCCTACGAGCAGTACGTC.

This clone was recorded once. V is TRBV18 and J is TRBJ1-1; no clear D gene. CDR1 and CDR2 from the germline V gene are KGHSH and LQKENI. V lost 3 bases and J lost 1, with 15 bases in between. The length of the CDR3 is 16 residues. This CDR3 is CASSPDLGSANTEAFF. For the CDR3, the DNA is TGTGCCAGCTCACCGGATCTGGGGTCGGCGAACACTGAAGCTTTCTTT.

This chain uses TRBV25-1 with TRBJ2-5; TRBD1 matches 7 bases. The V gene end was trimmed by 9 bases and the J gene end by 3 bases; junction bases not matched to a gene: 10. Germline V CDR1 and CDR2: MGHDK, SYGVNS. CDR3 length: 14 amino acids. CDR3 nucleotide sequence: TGTGCCAGTCAGGTAGGGGGCCCGGAAGAGACCCAGTACTTC. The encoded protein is CASQVGGPEETQYF.

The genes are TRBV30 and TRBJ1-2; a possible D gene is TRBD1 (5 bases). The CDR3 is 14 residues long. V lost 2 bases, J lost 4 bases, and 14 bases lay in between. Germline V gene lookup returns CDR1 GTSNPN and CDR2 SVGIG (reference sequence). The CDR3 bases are TGTGCCTGGAGTTCCCAGGGAGTAGGCTATGGCTACACCTTC. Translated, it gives CAWSSQGVGYGYTF.

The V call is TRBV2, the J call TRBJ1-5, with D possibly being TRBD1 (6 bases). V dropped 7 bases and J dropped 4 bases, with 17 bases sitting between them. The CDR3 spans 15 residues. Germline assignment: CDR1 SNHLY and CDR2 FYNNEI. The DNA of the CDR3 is TGTGCCAGCACCCGGGAAGAGGGGGGGAATCAGCCCCAGCATTTT. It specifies CASTREEGGNQPQHF. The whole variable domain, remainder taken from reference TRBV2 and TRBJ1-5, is EPEVTQTPSHQVTQMGQEVILRCVPISNHLYFYWYRQILGQKVEFLVSFYNNEISEKSEIFDDQFSVERPDGSNFTLKIRSTKLEDSAMYFCASTREEGGNQPQHFGDGTRLSIL.

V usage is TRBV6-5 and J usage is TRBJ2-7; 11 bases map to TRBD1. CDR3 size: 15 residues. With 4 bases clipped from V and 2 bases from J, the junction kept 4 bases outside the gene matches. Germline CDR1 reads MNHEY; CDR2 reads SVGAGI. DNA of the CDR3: TGTGCCAGCAGTTCCTGGGACAGGGGGGCCTACGAGCAGTACGTC. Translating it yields CASSSWDRGAYEQYV.

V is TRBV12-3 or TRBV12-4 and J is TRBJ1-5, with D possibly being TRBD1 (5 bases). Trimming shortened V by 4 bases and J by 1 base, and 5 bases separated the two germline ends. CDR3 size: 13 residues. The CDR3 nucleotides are TGTGCCAGCAGTTGGGACAGCAATCAGCCCCAGCATTTT. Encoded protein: CASSWDSNQPQHF.

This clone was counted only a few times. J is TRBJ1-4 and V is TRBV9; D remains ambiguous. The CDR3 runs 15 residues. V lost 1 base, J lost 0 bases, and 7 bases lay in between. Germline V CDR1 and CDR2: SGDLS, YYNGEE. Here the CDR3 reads CASSVSESTNEKLFF. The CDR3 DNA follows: TGTGCCAGCAGCGTATCGGAGTCAACTAATGAAAAACTGTTTTTT. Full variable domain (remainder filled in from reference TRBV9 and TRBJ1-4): DSGVTQTPKHLITATGQRVTLRCSPRSGDLSVYWYQQSLDQGLQFLIQYYNGEERAKGNILERFSAQQFPDLHSELNLSSLELGDSALYFCASSVSESTNEKLFFGSGTQLSVL.

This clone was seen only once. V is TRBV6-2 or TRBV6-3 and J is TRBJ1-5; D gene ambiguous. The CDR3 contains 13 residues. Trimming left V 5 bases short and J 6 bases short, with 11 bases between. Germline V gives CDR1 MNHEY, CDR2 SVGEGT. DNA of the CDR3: TGTGCCAGCAGTGGGCCCTCCAGTCAGCCCCAGCATTTT. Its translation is CASSGPSSQPQHF.

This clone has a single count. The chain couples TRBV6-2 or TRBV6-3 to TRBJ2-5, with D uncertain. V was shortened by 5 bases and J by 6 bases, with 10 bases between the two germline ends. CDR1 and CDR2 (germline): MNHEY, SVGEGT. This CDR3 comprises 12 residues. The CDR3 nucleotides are TGTGCCAGCAGTGGACCCCCCAAGACCCAGTACTTC. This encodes CASSGPPKTQYF.

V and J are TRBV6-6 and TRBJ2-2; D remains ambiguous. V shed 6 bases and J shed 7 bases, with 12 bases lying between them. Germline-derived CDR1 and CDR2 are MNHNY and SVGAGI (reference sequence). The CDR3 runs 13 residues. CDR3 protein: CASRPTGGGELFF. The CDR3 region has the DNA TGTGCCAGCAGACCTACGGGCGGCGGGGAGCTGTTTTTT.

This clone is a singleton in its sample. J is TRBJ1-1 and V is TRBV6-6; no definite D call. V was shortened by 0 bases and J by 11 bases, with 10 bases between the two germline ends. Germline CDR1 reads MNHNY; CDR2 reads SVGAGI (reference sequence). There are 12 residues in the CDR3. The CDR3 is CASSYSRESAFF. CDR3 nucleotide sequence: TGTGCCAGCAGTTACTCGAGAGAGTCGGCTTTCTTT.

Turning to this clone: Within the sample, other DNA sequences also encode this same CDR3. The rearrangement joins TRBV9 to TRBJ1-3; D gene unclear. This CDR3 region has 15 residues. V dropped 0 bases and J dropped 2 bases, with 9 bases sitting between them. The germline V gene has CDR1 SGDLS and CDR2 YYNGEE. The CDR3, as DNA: TGTGCCAGCAGCGTAGTGTCAGGAGCTGGAAACACCATATATTTT. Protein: CASSVVSGAGNTIYF.

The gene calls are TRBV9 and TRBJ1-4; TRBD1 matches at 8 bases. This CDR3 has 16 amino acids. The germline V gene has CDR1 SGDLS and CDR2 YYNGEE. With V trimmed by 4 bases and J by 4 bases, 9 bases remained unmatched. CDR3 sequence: CASSPRTGFGNEKLFF. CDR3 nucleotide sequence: TGTGCCAGCAGCCCTCGGACAGGGTTTGGTAATGAAAAACTGTTTTTT. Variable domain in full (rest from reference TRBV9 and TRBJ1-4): DSGVTQTPKHLITATGQRVTLRCSPRSGDLSVYWYQQSLDQGLQFLIQYYNGEERAKGNILERFSAQQFPDLHSELNLSSLELGDSALYFCASSPRTGFGNEKLFFGSGTQLSVL.

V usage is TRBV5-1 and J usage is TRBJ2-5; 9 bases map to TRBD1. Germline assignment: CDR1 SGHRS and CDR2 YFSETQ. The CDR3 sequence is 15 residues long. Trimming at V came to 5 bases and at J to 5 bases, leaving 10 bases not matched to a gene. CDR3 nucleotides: TGCGCCAGCAGTCGCCTGACAGGGGGTCAGGAGACCCAGTACTTC. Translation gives CASSRLTGGQETQYF.

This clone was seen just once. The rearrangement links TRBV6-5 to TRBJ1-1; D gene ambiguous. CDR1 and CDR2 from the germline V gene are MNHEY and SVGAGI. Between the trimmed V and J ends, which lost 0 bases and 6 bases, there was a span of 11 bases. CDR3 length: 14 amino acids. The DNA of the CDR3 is TGTGCCAGCAGTTACTCGGCCGGGGTCGCTGAAGCTTTCTTT. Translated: CASSYSAGVAEAFF.

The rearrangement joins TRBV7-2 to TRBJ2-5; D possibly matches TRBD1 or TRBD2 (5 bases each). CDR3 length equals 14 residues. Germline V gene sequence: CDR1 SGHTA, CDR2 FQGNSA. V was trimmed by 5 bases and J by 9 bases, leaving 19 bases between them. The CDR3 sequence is CASSGTGTLAAQYF. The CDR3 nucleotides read TGTGCCAGCAGCGGTACCGGGACCTTGGCCGCCCAGTACTTC.

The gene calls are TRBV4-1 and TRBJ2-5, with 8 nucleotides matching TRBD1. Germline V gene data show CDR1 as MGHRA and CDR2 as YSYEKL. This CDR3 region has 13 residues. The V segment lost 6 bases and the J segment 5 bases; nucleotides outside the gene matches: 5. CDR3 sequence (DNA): TGCGCCAGCAGAGGACAGGGCAGGGAGACCCAGTACTTC. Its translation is CASRGQGRETQYF.

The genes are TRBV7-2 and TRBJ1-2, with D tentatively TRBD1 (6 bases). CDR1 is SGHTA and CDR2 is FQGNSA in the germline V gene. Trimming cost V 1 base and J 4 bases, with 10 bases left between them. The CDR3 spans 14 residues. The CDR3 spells CASSLGGALYGYTF. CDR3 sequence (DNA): TGTGCCAGCAGCTTAGGGGGGGCGCTCTATGGCTACACCTTC. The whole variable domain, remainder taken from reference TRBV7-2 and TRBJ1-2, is GAGVSQSPSNKVTEKGKDVELRCDPISGHTALYWYRQSLGQGLEFLIYFQGNSAPDKSGLPSDRFSAERTGGSVSTLTIQRTQQEDSAVYLCASSLGGALYGYTFGSGTRLTVV.

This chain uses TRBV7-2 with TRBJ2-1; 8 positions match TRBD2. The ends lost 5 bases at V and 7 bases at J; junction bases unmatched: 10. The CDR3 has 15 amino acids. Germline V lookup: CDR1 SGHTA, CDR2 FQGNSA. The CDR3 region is CASSQPGGGLNEQFF. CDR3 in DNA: TGTGCCAGCAGCCAACCGGGGGGGGGCCTAAATGAGCAGTTCTTC.

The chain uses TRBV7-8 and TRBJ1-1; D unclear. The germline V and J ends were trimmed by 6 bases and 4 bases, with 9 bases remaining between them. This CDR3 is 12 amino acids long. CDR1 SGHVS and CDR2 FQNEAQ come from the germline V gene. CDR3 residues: CASSGWRTEAFF. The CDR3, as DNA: TGTGCCAGCAGTGGTTGGCGCACTGAAGCTTTCTTT.